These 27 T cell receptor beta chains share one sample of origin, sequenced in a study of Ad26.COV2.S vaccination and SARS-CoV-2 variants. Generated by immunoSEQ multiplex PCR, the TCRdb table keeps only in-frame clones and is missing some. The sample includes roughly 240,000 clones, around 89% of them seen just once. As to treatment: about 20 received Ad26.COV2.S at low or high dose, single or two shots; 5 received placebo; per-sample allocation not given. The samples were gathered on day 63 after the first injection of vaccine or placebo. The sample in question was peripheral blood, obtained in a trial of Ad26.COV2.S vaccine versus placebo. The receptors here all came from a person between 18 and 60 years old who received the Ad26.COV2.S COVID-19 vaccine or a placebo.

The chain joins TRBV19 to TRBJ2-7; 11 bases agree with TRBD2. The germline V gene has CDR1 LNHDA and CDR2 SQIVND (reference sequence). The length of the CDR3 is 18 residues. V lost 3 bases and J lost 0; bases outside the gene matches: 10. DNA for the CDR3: TGTGCCAGTAGTATCGGGCTAGCGGGAGGATCCAGCTCCTACGAGCAGTACTTC. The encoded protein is CASSIGLAGGSSSYEQYF. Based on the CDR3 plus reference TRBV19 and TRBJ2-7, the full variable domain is DGGITQSPKYLFRKEGQNVTLSCEQNLNHDAMYWYRQDPGQGLRLIYYSQIVNDFQKGDIAEGYSVSREKKESFPLTVTSAQKNPTAFYLCASSIGLAGGSSSYEQYFGPGTRLTVT.

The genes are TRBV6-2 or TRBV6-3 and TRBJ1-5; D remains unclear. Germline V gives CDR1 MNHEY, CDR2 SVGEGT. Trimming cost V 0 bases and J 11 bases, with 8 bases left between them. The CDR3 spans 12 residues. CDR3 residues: CASSYSFGTQHF. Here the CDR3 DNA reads TGTGCCAGCAGTTACTCTTTCGGGACCCAGCATTTT.

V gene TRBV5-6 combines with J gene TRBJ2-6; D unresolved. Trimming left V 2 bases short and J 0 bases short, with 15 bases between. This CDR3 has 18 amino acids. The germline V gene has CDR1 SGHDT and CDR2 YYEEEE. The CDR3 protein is CASSFEILRSSGANVLTF. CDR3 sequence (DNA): TGTGCCAGCAGCTTTGAGATCCTACGGAGCTCTGGGGCCAACGTCCTGACTTTC.

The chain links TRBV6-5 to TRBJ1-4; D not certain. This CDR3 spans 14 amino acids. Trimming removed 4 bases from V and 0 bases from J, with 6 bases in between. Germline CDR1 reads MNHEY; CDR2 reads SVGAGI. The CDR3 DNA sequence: TGTGCCAGCAGTTTGGGGACAACTAATGAAAAACTGTTTTTT. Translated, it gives CASSLGTTNEKLFF.

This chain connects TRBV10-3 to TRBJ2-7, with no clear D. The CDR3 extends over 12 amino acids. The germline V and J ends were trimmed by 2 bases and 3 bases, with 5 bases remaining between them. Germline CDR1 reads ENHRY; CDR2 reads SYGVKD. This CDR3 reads CAISERDYEQYF. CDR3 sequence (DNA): TGTGCCATCAGTGAGCGAGACTACGAGCAGTACTTC.

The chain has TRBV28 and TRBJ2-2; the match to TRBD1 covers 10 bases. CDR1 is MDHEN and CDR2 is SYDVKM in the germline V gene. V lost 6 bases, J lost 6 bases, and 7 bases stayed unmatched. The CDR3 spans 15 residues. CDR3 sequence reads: CASSRGQGVAGELFF. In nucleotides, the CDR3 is TGTGCCAGCAGCCGCGGACAGGGGGTTGCCGGGGAGCTGTTTTTT.

The CDR3 region has the DNA TGTGCCACCGCCAAGGGGGGGTCGAACACCGGGGAGCTGTTTTTT. As protein: CATAKGGSNTGELFF. The rearrangement links TRBV24-1 to TRBJ2-2, with TRBD2 as a possible D gene (7 bases). Trimming pared 9 bases from V and 0 bases from J, leaving 13 bases between. Germline CDR1 reads KGHDR; CDR2 reads SFDVKD. The CDR3 has 15 residues.

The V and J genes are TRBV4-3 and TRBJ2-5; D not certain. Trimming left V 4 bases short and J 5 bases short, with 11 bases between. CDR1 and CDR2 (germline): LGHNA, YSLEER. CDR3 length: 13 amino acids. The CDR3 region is CASSPLKHETQYF. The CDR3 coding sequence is TGCGCCAGCAGCCCCCTCAAGCACGAGACCCAGTACTTC.

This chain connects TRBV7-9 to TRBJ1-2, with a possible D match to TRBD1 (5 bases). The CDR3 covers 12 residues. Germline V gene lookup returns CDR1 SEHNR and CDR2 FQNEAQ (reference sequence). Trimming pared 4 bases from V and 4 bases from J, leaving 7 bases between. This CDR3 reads CASSYGTYGYTF. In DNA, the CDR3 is TGTGCCAGCAGCTACGGGACCTATGGCTACACCTTC.

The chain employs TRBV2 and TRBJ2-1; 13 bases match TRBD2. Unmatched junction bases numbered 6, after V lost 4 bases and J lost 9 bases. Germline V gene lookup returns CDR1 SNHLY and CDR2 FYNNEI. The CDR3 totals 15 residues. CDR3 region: CASSAGTSGTGEQFF. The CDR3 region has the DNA TGTGCCAGCAGTGCCGGGACTAGCGGGACGGGTGAGCAGTTCTTC.

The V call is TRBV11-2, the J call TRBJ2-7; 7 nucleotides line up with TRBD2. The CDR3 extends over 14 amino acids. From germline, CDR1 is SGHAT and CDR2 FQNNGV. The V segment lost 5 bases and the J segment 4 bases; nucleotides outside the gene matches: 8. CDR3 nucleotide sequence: TGTGCCAGCAGCCGAGCGGGACTAATTTACGAGCAGTACTTC. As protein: CASSRAGLIYEQYF.

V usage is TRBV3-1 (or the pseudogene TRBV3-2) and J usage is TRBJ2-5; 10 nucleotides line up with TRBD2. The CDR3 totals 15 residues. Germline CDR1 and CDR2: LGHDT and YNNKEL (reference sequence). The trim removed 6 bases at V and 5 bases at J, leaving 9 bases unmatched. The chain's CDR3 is CASSPSGGAGETQYF. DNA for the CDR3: TGTGCCAGCAGTCCGAGCGGGGGGGCCGGGGAGACCCAGTACTTC.

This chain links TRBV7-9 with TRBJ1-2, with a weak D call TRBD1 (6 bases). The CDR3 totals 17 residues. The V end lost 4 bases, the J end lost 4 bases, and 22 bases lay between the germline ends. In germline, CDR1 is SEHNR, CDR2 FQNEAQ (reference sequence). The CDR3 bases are TGTGCCAGCAGCTCACACCCCTCCGGGGGGCGCCGCTATGGCTACACCTTC. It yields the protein CASSSHPSGGRRYGYTF.

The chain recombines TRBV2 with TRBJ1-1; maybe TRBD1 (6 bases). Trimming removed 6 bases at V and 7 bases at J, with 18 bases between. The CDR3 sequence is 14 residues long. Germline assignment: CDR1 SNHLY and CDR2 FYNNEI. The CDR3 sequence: CASRETGISDEAFF. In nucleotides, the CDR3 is TGTGCCAGCAGGGAAACAGGGATCTCGGATGAAGCTTTCTTT.

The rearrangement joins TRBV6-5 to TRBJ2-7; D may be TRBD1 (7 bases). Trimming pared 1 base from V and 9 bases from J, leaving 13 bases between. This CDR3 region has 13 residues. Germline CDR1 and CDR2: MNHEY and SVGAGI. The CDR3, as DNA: TGTGCCAGCAGTTACTTCCAGGGGGGAGGGCAGTACTTC. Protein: CASSYFQGGGQYF.

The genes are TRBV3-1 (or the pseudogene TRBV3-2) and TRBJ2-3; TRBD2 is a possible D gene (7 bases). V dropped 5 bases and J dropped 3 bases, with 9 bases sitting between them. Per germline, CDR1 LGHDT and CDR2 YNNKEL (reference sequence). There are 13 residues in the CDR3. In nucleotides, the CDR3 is TGTGCCAGCAGCGGGGGGGCGACAGATACGCAGTATTTT. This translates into CASSGGATDTQYF.

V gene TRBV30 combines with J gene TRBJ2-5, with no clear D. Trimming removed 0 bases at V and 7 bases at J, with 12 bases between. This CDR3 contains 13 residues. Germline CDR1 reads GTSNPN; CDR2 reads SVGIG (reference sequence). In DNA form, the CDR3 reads TGTGCCTGGAGTGTAAAAGAATCCGGGACCCAGTACTTC. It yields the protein CAWSVKESGTQYF.

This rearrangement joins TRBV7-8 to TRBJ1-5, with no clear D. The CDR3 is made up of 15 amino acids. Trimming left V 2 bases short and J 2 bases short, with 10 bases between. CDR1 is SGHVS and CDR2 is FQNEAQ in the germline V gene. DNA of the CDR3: TGTGCCAGCAGCTTAAAGGGCCGCGGCAATCAGCCCCAGCATTTT. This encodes CASSLKGRGNQPQHF.

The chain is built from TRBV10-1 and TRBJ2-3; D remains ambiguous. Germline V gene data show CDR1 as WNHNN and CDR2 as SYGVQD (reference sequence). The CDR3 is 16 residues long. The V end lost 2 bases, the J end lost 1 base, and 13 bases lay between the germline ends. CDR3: CASSERARLGTDTQYF. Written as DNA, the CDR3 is TGCGCCAGCAGTGAGAGGGCCAGGTTGGGCACAGATACGCAGTATTTT.

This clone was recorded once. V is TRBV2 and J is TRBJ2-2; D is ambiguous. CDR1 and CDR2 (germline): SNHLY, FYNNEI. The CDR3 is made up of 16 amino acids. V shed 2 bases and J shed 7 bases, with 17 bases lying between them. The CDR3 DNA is TGTGCCAGCAGTGAATCCCCCGGGCGACTCAGCGGGGAGCTGTTTTTT. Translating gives CASSESPGRLSGELFF. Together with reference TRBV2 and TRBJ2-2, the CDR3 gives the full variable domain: EPEVTQTPSHQVTQMGQEVILRCVPISNHLYFYWYRQILGQKVEFLVSFYNNEISEKSEIFDDQFSVERPDGSNFTLKIRSTKLEDSAMYFCASSESPGRLSGELFFGEGSRLTVL.

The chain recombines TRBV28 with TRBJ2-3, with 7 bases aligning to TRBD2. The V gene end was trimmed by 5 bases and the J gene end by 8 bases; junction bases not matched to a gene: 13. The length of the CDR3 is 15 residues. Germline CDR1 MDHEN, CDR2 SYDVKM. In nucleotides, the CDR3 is TGTGCCAGCAGTCGCGGGGGACCCGCCCTTGGTACGCAGTATTTT. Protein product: CASSRGGPALGTQYF. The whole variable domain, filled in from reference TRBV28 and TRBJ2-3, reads DVKVTQSSRYLVKRTGEKVFLECVQDMDHENMFWYRQDPGLGLRLIYFSYDVKMKEKGDIPEGYSVSREKKERFSLILESASTNQTSMYLCASSRGGPALGTQYFGPGTRLTVL.

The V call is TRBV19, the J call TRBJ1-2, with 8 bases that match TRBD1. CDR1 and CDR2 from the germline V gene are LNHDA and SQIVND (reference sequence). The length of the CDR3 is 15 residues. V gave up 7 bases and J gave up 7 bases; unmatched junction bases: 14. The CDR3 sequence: CASTPAGQGLGGYTF. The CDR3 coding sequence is TGTGCCAGTACCCCAGCCGGACAGGGTCTAGGTGGCTACACCTTC.

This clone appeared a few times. The CDR3 is CASSVRPGQGAYGYTF. The DNA for the CDR3 is TGTGCCAGCAGCGTAAGACCGGGACAGGGCGCCTATGGCTACACCTTC. The gene calls are TRBV7-2 and TRBJ1-2; TRBD1 matches 9 bases. This CDR3 comprises 16 residues. V shed 5 bases and J 4 bases; nucleotides not matched to a gene: 11. The V gene's germline CDR1 is SGHTA and CDR2 FQGNSA.

This CDR3 is CASSRGLAVAGTQYF. The CDR3, as DNA: TGTGCCAGCAGCCGGGGACTAGCGGTTGCAGGGACCCAGTACTTC. V and J are TRBV7-2 and TRBJ2-5, with 11 bases fitting TRBD2. The V segment lost 5 bases and the J segment 7 bases; nucleotides outside the gene matches: 9. Germline V CDR1 and CDR2: SGHTA, FQGNSA. The CDR3 spans 15 residues.

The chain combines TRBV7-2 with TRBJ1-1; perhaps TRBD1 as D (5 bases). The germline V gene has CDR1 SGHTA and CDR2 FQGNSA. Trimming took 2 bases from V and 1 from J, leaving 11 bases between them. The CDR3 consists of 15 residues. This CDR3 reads CASSLLGAANTEAFF. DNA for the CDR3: TGTGCCAGCAGCTTACTTGGGGCAGCGAACACTGAAGCTTTCTTT.

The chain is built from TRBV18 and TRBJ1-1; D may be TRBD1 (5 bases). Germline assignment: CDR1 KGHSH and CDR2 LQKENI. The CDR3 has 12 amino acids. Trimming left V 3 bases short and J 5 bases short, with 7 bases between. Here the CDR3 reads CASSPGETEAFF. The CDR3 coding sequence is TGTGCCAGCTCACCGGGGGAGACTGAAGCTTTCTTT.

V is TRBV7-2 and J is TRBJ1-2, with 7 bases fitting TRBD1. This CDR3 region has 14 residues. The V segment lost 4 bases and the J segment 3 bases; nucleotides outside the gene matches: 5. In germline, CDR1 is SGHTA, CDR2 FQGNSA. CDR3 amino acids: CASSSTGRDYGYTF. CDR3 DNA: TGTGCCAGCAGCTCGACAGGGCGGGACTATGGCTACACCTTC.